Described below is a single TCR beta chain sequence and its context. This specimen belongs to a study of OX40 agonist ivuxolimab in advanced cancers. About the study: Treatment of patients was with ivuxolimab, an agonistic anti-OX40 (CD134) antibody.

Trimming pared 2 bases from V and 3 bases from J, leaving 16 bases between. The CDR3 is 15 amino acids. CDR1 is GTSNPN, CDR2 SVGIG, per germline (reference sequence). Profiling relied on immunoSEQ multiplex PCR, and the TCRdb table lists in-frame clones only, not all of them. The sample includes 70,000 or so clones, 87% of them seen just once. The genes are TRBV30 and TRBJ1-1, with D possibly TRBD1 on 5 matching bases. The sample in question was CD4+ or CD8+ T cells sorted from blood, obtained in a trial of the OX40 agonist ivuxolimab. The receptor comes from an adult with an advanced solid tumor such as melanoma, head and neck, liver or kidney cancer. The CDR3 spells CAWSYLGGRDTEAFF. CDR3 coding DNA: TGTGCCTGGAGTTACCTTGGGGGAAGGGACACTGAAGCTTTCTTT.